This entry describes one T cell receptor beta chain. Sequencing was performed with immunoSEQ multiplex PCR; in TCRdb, only in-frame clones are kept and a portion is missing. The table records fewer than 200,000 clones, 82% of them present only once. These data belong to a study of blood T cell repertoires in COVID-19. Study in general: PBMCs, B-cell-depleted T cells, or T cells provided the cDNA or gDNA that made up the material.

The CDR3 is made up of 14 amino acids. Germline trimming cut 3 bases from V and 8 bases from J; bases unmatched to any gene: 7. Germline CDR1 is LGHDT and CDR2 is YNNKEL (reference sequence). It was during active infection that Seattle patients were enrolled and then longitudinally followed. Source material: peripheral blood. This clonotype was obtained from a woman in her fifties or sixties with COVID-19, enrolled during active disease. This chain connects TRBV3-1 (or the pseudogene TRBV3-2) to TRBJ1-2, with 9 bases lining up with TRBD1. In DNA form, the CDR3 reads TGTGCCAGCAGCCATAGGACAGGGGTTGACGGCTACACCTTC. This encodes CASSHRTGVDGYTF.